The 32 T cell receptor beta chains reported below all come from one sample, sequenced in a study of OX40 agonist ivuxolimab in advanced cancers. Using immunoSEQ multiplex PCR, the repertoire was profiled, and TCRdb retains in-frame clones only, with some absent. The sample carries around 36,000 clones, about 90% recorded once. The source material was CD4+ or CD8+ T cells sorted from blood, sampled in a trial of the OX40 agonist ivuxolimab. These receptors all stem from an adult with an advanced solid tumor such as melanoma, head and neck, liver or kidney cancer.

The chain joins TRBV10-2 to TRBJ1-5, with D unclear. The length of the CDR3 is 13 residues. V was cut by 5 bases and J by 2 bases, with 7 bases left in between. The germline V gene has CDR1 WSHSY and CDR2 SAAADI. For the CDR3, the DNA is TGCGCCAGCAGTATAGGAGGCAATCAGCCCCAGCATTTT. It codes for CASSIGGNQPQHF.

This chain's CDR3 is CASIGTGGINEQYF. The CDR3 nucleotides read TGTGCCAGTATCGGGACAGGGGGTATCAACGAGCAGTACTTC. The chain has TRBV19 and TRBJ2-7; TRBD1 aligns across 11 bases. The junction had 7 bases not matched to a gene; V was cut back by 7 bases and J by 5 bases. The CDR3 is 14 residues long. Germline V gene sequence: CDR1 LNHDA, CDR2 SQIVND (reference sequence).

The table lists this clone with a count of one. V gene TRBV7-6 combines with J gene TRBJ2-1; D is unclear. The CDR3 loop spans 13 amino acids. The V gene lost 3 bases and the J gene lost 3 bases, with 6 bases spanning the gap. Per the germline V gene, CDR1 is SGHVS and CDR2 is FNYEAQ. The CDR3 DNA reads as TGTGCCAGCAGCTTGGGTGACTACAATGAGCAGTTCTTC. It encodes CASSLGDYNEQFF.

This clone appeared a single time. The J gene is TRBJ2-7, the V gene TRBV19; 10 bases match TRBD2. Per the germline V gene, CDR1 is LNHDA and CDR2 is SQIVND (reference sequence). The CDR3 is made up of 15 amino acids. V was clipped by 5 bases and J by 1 base; unmatched bases: 5. This CDR3 is CASSAELAGSYEQYF. In DNA, the CDR3 is TGTGCCAGTAGTGCCGAACTAGCGGGGTCCTACGAGCAGTACTTC.

The genes are TRBV27 and TRBJ2-3; 11 bases are shared with TRBD1. With 7 bases clipped from V and 2 bases from J, the junction kept 8 bases outside the gene matches. The CDR3 runs to 16 residues. Germline-derived CDR1 and CDR2 are MNHEY and SMNVEV (reference sequence). The CDR3 loop is CASTRWTGGVTDTQYF. The CDR3 DNA is TGTGCCAGCACCAGATGGACAGGGGGCGTCACAGATACGCAGTATTTT.

The CDR3 DNA reads as TGCGCCAGCAGCCAAGATAGAGCCAGGGTGTACGAGCAGTACTTC. Translated, it gives CASSQDRARVYEQYF. V usage is TRBV4-3 and J usage is TRBJ2-7; maybe TRBD1 (5 bases). Trimming removed 0 bases at V and 4 bases at J, with 13 bases between. CDR1 LGHNA and CDR2 YSLEER come from the germline V gene. The CDR3 contains 15 residues.

The chain employs TRBV30 and TRBJ2-1; D might be TRBD2 (7 bases). From germline, CDR1 is GTSNPN and CDR2 SVGIG (reference sequence). Trimming shortened V by 5 bases and J by 8 bases, and 10 bases separated the two germline ends. The CDR3 loop spans 11 amino acids. The CDR3 sequence is CAWRGGHEQFF. CDR3 DNA sequence: TGTGCCTGGCGCGGGGGCCATGAGCAGTTCTTC.

The chain uses TRBV4-1 and TRBJ2-1; 10 bases line up with TRBD1. In germline, CDR1 is MGHRA, CDR2 YSYEKL. The CDR3 runs 17 residues. Unmatched junction bases numbered 4, after V lost 0 bases and J lost 2 bases. This chain's CDR3 is CASSQDPTGGAYNEQFF. CDR3 nucleotides: TGCGCCAGCAGCCAAGACCCGACAGGGGGCGCCTACAATGAGCAGTTCTTC.

This clone was recorded only once. V usage is TRBV6-5 and J usage is TRBJ1-1, with D unresolved. The CDR3 sequence is 13 residues long. Between the trimmed V and J ends, which lost 7 bases and 8 bases, there was a span of 17 bases. Germline V gene sequence: CDR1 MNHEY, CDR2 SVGAGI. The CDR3 DNA is TGTGCCAGCATTGAGGGCCTTTCCGAAGAAGCTTTCTTT. Translating it yields CASIEGLSEEAFF.

The V and J genes are TRBV6-1 and TRBJ2-5; the D gene could be TRBD1 or TRBD2 (7 bases each). Germline V gene lookup returns CDR1 MNHNS and CDR2 SASEGT. Deletions cut 8 bases from V and 7 bases from J, with 17 bases between. There are 13 residues in the CDR3. For the CDR3, the DNA is TGTGCCAGCTCCGAGGGCAGGGGGGGGACCCAGTACTTC. This encodes CASSEGRGGTQYF.

The table lists this clone with a few counts. The chain recombines TRBV5-5 with TRBJ1-1, with D tentatively TRBD1 (6 bases). This CDR3 region has 15 residues. From germline, CDR1 is SGHKS and CDR2 YYEKEE (reference sequence). The V and J ends lost 2 bases and 0 bases respectively, with 11 bases between them. The CDR3 region is CASSFFRGMNTEAFF. CDR3 sequence (DNA): TGTGCCAGCAGCTTTTTCAGGGGAATGAACACTGAAGCTTTCTTT.

This chain links TRBV2 with TRBJ2-3; 9 nucleotides line up with TRBD1. Germline CDR1 and CDR2: SNHLY and FYNNEI. The CDR3 sequence is 17 residues long. Trimming took 1 base from V and 0 from J; bases not matched to a gene: 5. As DNA, the CDR3 is TGTGCCAGCAGTGAAGTCTGGGACAGGGATAGCACAGATACGCAGTATTTT. It yields the protein CASSEVWDRDSTDTQYF.

This clone was observed a few times. The genes are TRBV7-9 and TRBJ1-4, with TRBD1 matching 8 bases. Germline assignment: CDR1 SEHNR and CDR2 FQNEAQ (reference sequence). The CDR3 loop spans 15 amino acids. Germline trimming cut 4 bases from V and 8 bases from J; bases unmatched to any gene: 9. CDR3 residues: CASSSGQGIGEKLFF. The CDR3 bases are TGTGCCAGCAGCTCCGGACAGGGAATAGGGGAAAAACTGTTTTTT.

A single count supports this clone. The chain couples TRBV9 to TRBJ2-7, with D perhaps TRBD1 (7 bases). The V and J ends lost 3 bases and 3 bases respectively, with 13 bases between them. Germline CDR1 and CDR2: SGDLS and YYNGEE. The CDR3 is 14 residues long. For the CDR3, the DNA is TGTGCCAGCAGCGCGGGGGACAGAATCTACGAGCAGTACTTC. This codes for CASSAGDRIYEQYF.

The CDR3 sequence: CATKGLGLHNEQFF. The DNA of the CDR3 is TGTGCCACTAAGGGGCTCGGACTCCACAATGAGCAGTTCTTC. The chain is built from TRBV7-5 and TRBJ2-1. TRBV7-5 has pseudogene status. This CDR3 has 14 residues.

The CDR3 loop is CASSLRLYHGTYGYTF. The CDR3 nucleotides are TGTGCCAGCAGCCTGAGACTATACCATGGGACCTATGGCTACACCTTC. V usage is TRBV7-9 and J usage is TRBJ1-2, with D maybe TRBD1 (5 bases). The germline V gene encodes CDR1 SEHNR and CDR2 FQNEAQ (reference sequence). This CDR3 is 16 amino acids long. Between the trimmed V and J ends, which lost 5 bases and 4 bases, there was a span of 20 bases.

The count of this clone is one. The chain combines TRBV18 with TRBJ2-1; either TRBD1 or TRBD2 may fit D (7 bases each). The CDR3 extends over 18 amino acids. V lost 0 bases and J lost 8, with 23 bases in between. CDR1 and CDR2 from the germline V gene are KGHSH and LQKENI. In nucleotides, the CDR3 is TGTGCCAGCTCACCACCTCTCGTTTTAGGGGGCGCGGGAGATGAGCAGTTCTTC. Its protein product is CASSPPLVLGGAGDEQFF.

V is TRBV4-2 and J is TRBJ2-2, with unresolved D. V shed 8 bases and J shed 3 bases, with 4 bases lying between them. This CDR3 comprises 11 residues. Looked up from germline, CDR1 is LGHNA and CDR2 is YNFKEQ. The CDR3 region is CASGDTGELFF. DNA of the CDR3: TGTGCCAGCGGGGACACCGGGGAGCTGTTTTTT.

The chain links TRBV4-2 to TRBJ1-5; D is ambiguous. Germline lookup yields CDR1 LGHNA and CDR2 YNFKEQ. V shed 5 bases and J shed 4 bases, with 15 bases lying between them. This CDR3 is 15 amino acids long. The CDR3 region is CASSDRGTVNQPQHF. The DNA of the CDR3 is TGTGCCAGCAGCGATAGAGGAACAGTAAATCAGCCCCAGCATTTT.

The chain uses TRBV2 and TRBJ2-7; 7 bases agree with TRBD1. The CDR3 consists of 14 residues. V lost 5 bases and J lost 0; bases outside the gene matches: 4. The germline V gene encodes CDR1 SNHLY and CDR2 FYNNEI. CDR3 protein: CASSKTGSSYEQYF. The CDR3 DNA reads TGTGCCAGCAGTAAGACAGGGAGCTCCTACGAGCAGTACTTC.

The chain links TRBV7-9 to TRBJ2-5; 9 bases map to TRBD1. The CDR3 consists of 19 residues. Germline V gene data show CDR1 as SEHNR and CDR2 as FQNEAQ (reference sequence). The V gene end was trimmed by 4 bases and the J gene end by 2 bases; junction bases not matched to a gene: 17. CDR3: CASSSIKRTRDRAQETQYF. The CDR3 nucleotides read TGTGCCAGCAGCTCAATAAAACGGACCCGGGACAGGGCTCAAGAGACCCAGTACTTC.

This rearrangement joins TRBV27 to TRBJ1-2; a possible D gene is TRBD1 (5 bases). The CDR3 totals 14 residues. Germline-derived CDR1 and CDR2 are MNHEY and SMNVEV (reference sequence). Trimming removed 0 bases from V and 4 bases from J, with 9 bases in between. The CDR3 nucleotides read TGTGCCAGCAGTTTATCGATGACAGCCTATGGCTACACCTTC. Protein sequence: CASSLSMTAYGYTF.

V and J are TRBV6-4 and TRBJ2-1, with D perhaps being TRBD1 or TRBD2 (5 bases each). Germline CDR1 MRHNA, CDR2 SNTAGT. Trimming removed 2 bases at V and 0 bases at J, with 20 bases between. This CDR3 is 19 amino acids long. The CDR3 is CASSDGGSVDHSSYNEQFF. The CDR3 bases are TGTGCCAGCAGTGACGGGGGTAGCGTGGACCATAGCTCCTACAATGAGCAGTTCTTC.

The chain employs TRBV9 and TRBJ1-2; tentatively, D is TRBD1 (6 bases). This CDR3 contains 13 residues. Trimming removed 2 bases at V and 4 bases at J, with 9 bases between. CDR1 and CDR2 (germline): SGDLS, YYNGEE. The CDR3 DNA reads TGTGCCAGCAGCGTCGGGACACCCTATGGCTACACCTTC. Its protein is CASSVGTPYGYTF.

The CDR3, as DNA: TGCGCCAGCAGCTTGCGGGGGCAGAACTATGGCTACACCTTC. Protein sequence: CASSLRGQNYGYTF. V is TRBV5-1 and J is TRBJ1-2, with D perhaps matching TRBD1 (6 bases). This CDR3 contains 14 residues. V gave up 1 base and J gave up 2 bases, with 9 bases separating them. Germline values: CDR1 SGHRS, CDR2 YFSETQ.

V usage is TRBV5-4 and J usage is TRBJ1-5, with D perhaps TRBD1 (5 bases). This CDR3 comprises 14 residues. Germline V gene lookup returns CDR1 SGHNT and CDR2 YYREEE (reference sequence). The V and J ends lost 0 bases and 5 bases respectively, with 9 bases between them. CDR3 sequence (DNA): TGTGCCAGCAGCTTGGGGCAGGGAGATCAGCCCCAGCATTTT. It is translated as CASSLGQGDQPQHF.

The chain carries TRBV2 and TRBJ2-7; 8 bases are a match to TRBD1. Germline trimming cut 2 bases from V and 7 bases from J; bases unmatched to any gene: 7. Germline CDR1 is SNHLY and CDR2 is FYNNEI. The CDR3 runs 14 residues. CDR3 nucleotides: TGTGCCAGCAGTGAAATCCAGGGGGCTGGAGAGCAGTACTTC. This codes for CASSEIQGAGEQYF. The whole variable domain, filled in from reference TRBV2 and TRBJ2-7, reads EPEVTQTPSHQVTQMGQEVILRCVPISNHLYFYWYRQILGQKVEFLVSFYNNEISEKSEIFDDQFSVERPDGSNFTLKIRSTKLEDSAMYFCASSEIQGAGEQYFGPGTRLTVT.

The chain is built from TRBV10-3 and TRBJ2-2; possible D gene TRBD2, 6 bases. Germline CDR1 and CDR2: ENHRY and SYGVKD. V was pared by 2 bases and J by 7 bases, with 11 bases between. The CDR3 totals 14 residues. CDR3 nucleotide sequence: TGTGCCATCAGTGAGGGGACTCCTCTCGGGGAGCTGTTTTTT. Amino acid sequence: CAISEGTPLGELFF.

The genes are TRBV7-9 and TRBJ1-2; the D gene is possibly TRBD1 (5 bases). CDR1 SEHNR and CDR2 FQNEAQ come from the germline V gene (reference sequence). Trimming took off 6 bases at V and 4 bases at J, with 21 bases between the two ends. The CDR3 consists of 16 residues. CDR3: CASSLETTESLYGYTF. The CDR3 nucleotides are TGTGCCAGCAGTTTGGAAACGACAGAGTCTCTCTATGGCTACACCTTC.

The CDR3 DNA sequence: TGTGCCAGCAGCCCGGGGGTGGGGTTGGAGCAGTACTTC. It yields the protein CASSPGVGLEQYF. This sequence joins TRBV5-4 and TRBJ2-7; D possibly corresponds to TRBD2 (6 bases). The CDR3 contains 13 residues. Germline CDR1 is SGHNT and CDR2 is YYREEE (reference sequence). V lost 4 bases and J lost 7, with 15 bases in between.

This clone was observed a single time. This chain uses TRBV19 with TRBJ1-1; D ambiguous. CDR1 and CDR2 from the germline V gene are LNHDA and SQIVND (reference sequence). The CDR3 has 15 amino acids. V lost 5 bases and J lost 0, with 13 bases in between. Here the CDR3 reads CASSPGIGLNTEAFF. The CDR3 DNA is TGTGCCAGTAGTCCGGGGATCGGACTGAACACTGAAGCTTTCTTT.

This clone has a handful of counts. The V gene is TRBV5-1, the J gene TRBJ2-7; the match to TRBD2 covers 7 bases. Germline values: CDR1 SGHRS, CDR2 YFSETQ. J lost 1 base, V lost 5 bases, and 9 bases had no gene match. This CDR3 is 15 amino acids long. The chain's CDR3 is CASRPDGGGSYEQYF. For the CDR3, the DNA is TGCGCCAGCAGACCCGACGGCGGGGGATCCTACGAGCAGTACTTC.